Below are 27 T cell receptor beta chains sequenced from a single sample in a study of regulatory T cells in long-lasting Graves disease. Regarding time point: persistent/refractory GD, antithyroid drugs over 5 years with positive TRAb. Construction of the TCR library relied on RNA isolated from PBMCs. Researchers made TCR beta libraries by using iRepertoire HTBI primers and running Arm-PCR on CDR3 regions. TCRdb re-called the multiplex PCR reads through MiXCR, storing one row per CDR3 protein. The sample holds roughly 500,000 distinct CDR3 sequences; 20% to 25% are singletons and the top ten take approximately 6.4%. Sample: peripheral blood mononuclear cells (PBMCs), taken when the disease was refractory, from a patient treated with antithyroid drugs. These receptors came from a female donor with Graves disease.

This clonotype was counted between two and nine times. The chain carries TRBV3-1 and TRBJ2-7; TRBD2 might be the D (5 bases). Per germline, CDR1 LGHDT and CDR2 YNNKEL (reference sequence). V was trimmed by 2 bases and J by 5 bases, leaving 13 bases between them. The CDR3 is 14 amino acids. CDR3 amino acids: CASSQSGSGNEQYF. DNA of the CDR3: TGTGCCAGCAGCCAAAGTGGGAGTGGGAACGAGCAGTACTTC.

Regarding this clonotype: One end of the junction varies from germline; a read error may be responsible. The rearrangement joins TRBV15 to TRBJ1-5; no definite D call. CDR1 is LNHNV and CDR2 is YYDKDF in the germline V gene (reference sequence). This CDR3 comprises 16 residues. The CDR3 sequence: CVTSRDPRQGNQPQHF. CDR3 in DNA: TGTGTCACCAGCAGAGATCCGAGGCAGGGCAATCAGCCCCAGCATTTT.

CDR3 bases: TGTGCCAGCAGTCACGGGGGGCTCGATGAGCAGTTCTTC. Protein: CASSHGGLDEQFF. The chain couples TRBV28 to TRBJ2-5; D might be TRBD2 (7 bases). The DNA end is more similar to TRBJ2-1, so the J call may be wrong. The CDR3 length is 13 residues. Germline lookup yields CDR1 MDHEN and CDR2 SYDVKM.

This clonotype was counted a few times. The V and J genes are TRBV29-1 and TRBJ2-1, with 13 bases lining up with TRBD2. The V and J ends lost 7 bases and 10 bases, in that order; junction bases with no gene match: 4. Germline loops: CDR1 SQVTM, CDR2 ANQGSEA. The length of the CDR3 is 12 residues. CDR3 residues: CSGGLAGVEQFF. CDR3 nucleotides: TGCAGCGGTGGACTAGCGGGAGTGGAGCAGTTCTTC.

This clonotype showed up many times. The gene calls are TRBV19 and TRBJ1-5; TRBD1 agrees at 7 bases. Germline CDR1 and CDR2: LNHDA and SQIVND (reference sequence). The V and J ends lost 9 bases and 2 bases, in that order; junction bases with no gene match: 16. The CDR3 spans 17 residues. CDR3 region: CARATGTAERGNQPQHF. CDR3 in DNA: TGTGCCAGAGCGACCGGGACAGCGGAAAGGGGCAATCAGCCCCAGCATTTT.

This clonotype was observed a few times. The J gene is TRBJ2-5, the V gene TRBV7-9; D is uncertain. Looked up from germline, CDR1 is SEHNR and CDR2 is FQNEAQ (reference sequence). V shed 7 bases and J shed 5 bases, with 14 bases lying between them. This CDR3 contains 13 residues. The CDR3 sequence is CASKMINRETQYF. The CDR3 nucleotides read TGTGCCAGCAAAATGATCAATCGGGAGACCCAGTACTTC.

The table lists this clonotype with a few counts. The chain has TRBV3-1 and TRBJ2-5; 7 nucleotides agree with TRBD2. Trimming at V came to 0 bases and at J to 5 bases, leaving 9 bases not matched to a gene. Germline CDR1 and CDR2: LGHDT and YNNKEL (reference sequence). The CDR3 consists of 16 residues. CDR3 DNA: TGTGCCAGCAGCCAAGATTTGGCTAGCGGTGGGGAGACCCAGTACTTC. This gives the protein CASSQDLASGGETQYF.

This clonotype was seen repeatedly, ten times or more. V usage is TRBV28 and J usage is TRBJ2-7; no clear D gene. V was pared by 2 bases and J by 7 bases, with 6 bases between. The CDR3 is 11 residues long. CDR1 MDHEN and CDR2 SYDVKM come from the germline V gene. The CDR3 nucleotides are TGTGCCAGCAGTTTAAGGCGGGAGCAGTACTTC. Residues: CASSLRREQYF.

This clonotype was detected many times. This rearrangement joins TRBV6-1 to TRBJ2-4; D might be TRBD2 (6 bases). The CDR3 runs 14 residues. Germline V lookup: CDR1 MNHNS, CDR2 SASEGT. V was pared by 6 bases and J by 8 bases, with 17 bases between. The CDR3 DNA follows: TGTGCCAGCAGATCTACCCCCCGCGGGGACATTCAGTACTTC. This encodes CASRSTPRGDIQYF.

V usage is TRBV28 and J usage is TRBJ1-5, with 8 positions matching TRBD1. The V and J ends lost 8 bases and 3 bases, in that order; junction bases with no gene match: 3. This CDR3 region has 13 residues. Germline V CDR1 and CDR2: MDHEN, SYDVKM. The CDR3 bases are TGTGCCAGCGGACAGGGTCTCAATCAGCCCCAGCATTTT. This translates into CASGQGLNQPQHF.

This chain links TRBV6-2 or TRBV6-3 with TRBJ2-1; D assignment may be TRBD1 or TRBD2 (6 bases each). Germline-derived CDR1 and CDR2 are MNHEY and SVGEGT. The germline V and J ends were trimmed by 2 bases and 8 bases, with 13 bases remaining between them. The CDR3 extends over 14 amino acids. The CDR3: CASSYPGAGDEQFF. The CDR3 DNA is TGTGCCAGCAGTTACCCGGGGGCCGGGGATGAGCAGTTCTTC.

The gene calls are TRBV20-1 and TRBJ2-1, with D tentatively TRBD2 (7 bases). CDR1 is DFQATT, CDR2 SNEGSKA, per germline (reference sequence). Trimming pared 4 bases from V and 4 bases from J, leaving 11 bases between. CDR3 length equals 13 residues. The CDR3 is CSATAGAYNEQFF. CDR3 nucleotide sequence: TGCAGTGCTACCGCGGGGGCGTACAATGAGCAGTTCTTC.

The CDR3 nucleotides are TGTGCCAGCAGCTTATACGGCGGGGCGGGGACCGGGGAGCTGTTTTTT. This sequence encodes CASSLYGGAGTGELFF. The V and J genes are TRBV7-9 and TRBJ2-2; a weak D match, TRBD2 (6 bases). The CDR3 is 16 residues long. Germline lookup yields CDR1 SEHNR and CDR2 FQNEAQ (reference sequence). The V and J ends lost 2 bases and 5 bases respectively, with 15 bases between them.

This chain uses TRBV5-1 with TRBJ2-5; 7 bases are shared with TRBD2. The CDR3 is 14 amino acids. CDR1 and CDR2 (germline): SGHRS, YFSETQ. J lost 1 base, V lost 6 bases, and 6 bases had no gene match. CDR3 coding DNA: TGCGCCAGCACCGGGGGGTCCTCCCAAGAGACCCAGTACTTC. Translation gives CASTGGSSQETQYF.

V and J are TRBV7-9 and TRBJ2-7, with TRBD1 identical over 10 bases. Germline CDR1 reads SEHNR; CDR2 reads FQNEAQ (reference sequence). J gave up 6 bases and V 5 bases, and 10 bases lay outside the gene matches. The CDR3 sequence is 15 residues long. CDR3 DNA: TGTGCCAGCAGCGCCAGGGGACAGGGGCTGAGCGAGCAGTACTTC. Translated, it gives CASSARGQGLSEQYF.

This clonotype was recorded many times. This chain links TRBV20-1 with TRBJ1-4, with D unclear. The CDR3 has 13 amino acids. V shed 7 bases and J shed 10 bases, with 19 bases lying between them. The germline gives CDR1 DFQATT, CDR2 SNEGSKA (reference sequence). CDR3 protein: CSVQRESAGKLFF. In nucleotides, the CDR3 is TGCAGTGTTCAGCGAGAGTCCGCCGGAAAACTGTTTTTT.

As to this clonotype: This could be a read error, since a much larger clone is one nucleotide away. The chain carries TRBV6-2 or TRBV6-3 and TRBJ2-5, with D tentatively TRBD2 (8 bases). V lost 4 bases and J lost 3, with 27 bases in between. This CDR3 contains 19 residues. CDR1 is MNHEY, CDR2 SVGEGT, per germline. CDR3 sequence reads: CASSLIDEGAPAGEETQYF. The DNA of the CDR3 is TGTGCCAGCAGTTTAATCGACGAGGGGGCCCCAGCGGGAGAAGAGACCCAGTACTTC.

This clonotype was counted a few times. The genes are TRBV27 and TRBJ2-2; 8 bases align to TRBD2. Germline loops: CDR1 MNHEY, CDR2 SMNVEV (reference sequence). The CDR3 is 18 residues long. Trimming cost V 4 bases and J 5 bases; bases outside gene matches: 15. The CDR3 nucleotides read TGTGCCAGCAGTTCCACATCAATGGGACTAGTGCGGACCGGGGAGCTGTTTTTT. Translated: CASSSTSMGLVRTGELFF.

The chain has TRBV29-1 and TRBJ2-2; TRBD1 matches at 7 bases. The V and J ends lost 4 bases and 1 base, in that order; junction bases with no gene match: 6. Per the germline V gene, CDR1 is SQVTM and CDR2 is ANQGSEA. CDR3 length equals 15 residues. The CDR3 DNA reads as TGCAGCGTTGGGCTTGACAGGGAGAACACCGGGGAGCTGTTTTTT. Translation gives CSVGLDRENTGELFF.

This chain connects TRBV29-1 to TRBJ1-2, with unresolved D. Germline V gene data show CDR1 as SQVTM and CDR2 as ANQGSEA. The CDR3 contains 14 residues. The ends were cut back, 0 bases at V and 4 bases at J, with 12 bases in the middle. The DNA of the CDR3 is TGCAGCGTTGAAGATGGCAGGTCTGGCTATGGCTACACCTTC. Protein product: CSVEDGRSGYGYTF.

Many counts were recorded for this clonotype. The chain combines TRBV12-3 or TRBV12-4 with TRBJ1-5; 10 nucleotides align to TRBD1. The CDR3 contains 16 residues. V shed 0 bases, J shed 7 bases, and the junction held 6 bases outside the gene matches. CDR3 in amino acids: CASSLAGTGEGQPQHF. CDR3 in DNA: TGTGCCAGCAGTTTAGCTGGGACAGGGGAGGGACAGCCCCAGCATTTT.

This clonotype appeared many times. Here the CDR3 reads CASRSTGYYEQYF. The DNA of the CDR3 is TGTGCCAGCAGGTCCACTGGTTACTACGAGCAGTACTTC. V gene TRBV6-1 combines with J gene TRBJ2-7; no reliable D call. Germline V CDR1 and CDR2: MNHNS, SASEGT. The CDR3 is 13 amino acids. Trimming removed 6 bases at V and 3 bases at J, with 12 bases between.

This chain uses TRBV5-1 with TRBJ1-1, with D uncertain. Germline CDR1 and CDR2: SGHRS and YFSETQ. Trimming removed 4 bases at V and 0 bases at J, with 13 bases between. The CDR3 is 15 residues long. The CDR3 sequence is CASSGTGIMNTEAFF. The DNA of the CDR3 is TGCGCCAGCAGCGGCACCGGGATCATGAACACTGAAGCTTTCTTT.

Many counts were recorded for this clonotype. The V and J genes are TRBV7-2 and TRBJ2-7, with D possibly TRBD2 on 6 matching bases. The V end lost 1 base, the J end lost 5 bases, and 9 bases lay between the germline ends. The V gene's germline CDR1 is SGHTA and CDR2 FQGNSA. This CDR3 comprises 13 residues. This CDR3 reads CASSLVGGNEQYF. CDR3 DNA: TGTGCCAGCAGCTTAGTGGGAGGAAACGAGCAGTACTTC.

This chain uses TRBV28 with TRBJ2-2; 7 bases align to TRBD1. Germline V gene data show CDR1 as MDHEN and CDR2 as SYDVKM. The CDR3 is 16 amino acids. Losses at the gene ends were 6 bases for V and 0 bases for J; bases not matched to a gene: 7. The CDR3 sequence: CASRYDTGANTGELFF. Here the CDR3 DNA reads TGTGCCAGCAGATACGATACAGGGGCGAACACCGGGGAGCTGTTTTTT.

At least ten counts were recorded for this clonotype. This chain joins TRBV7-2 and TRBJ2-7; D ambiguous. V was trimmed by 4 bases and J by 2 bases, leaving 15 bases between them. The CDR3 is 15 amino acids. Per the germline V gene, CDR1 is SGHTA and CDR2 is FQGNSA. As DNA, the CDR3 is TGTGCCAGCAGCTCTTATGGGCAGGCAACCTACGAGCAGTACTTC. Its translation: CASSSYGQATYEQYF.

This clonotype was counted ten times or more. V gene TRBV2 combines with J gene TRBJ2-5; TRBD2 matches at 7 bases. Germline V CDR1 and CDR2: SNHLY, FYNNEI. This CDR3 contains 16 residues. With V trimmed by 4 bases and J by 1 base, 9 bases remained unmatched. The chain's CDR3 is CASSGRSGAPQETQYF. The CDR3 DNA sequence: TGTGCCAGCAGTGGGAGAAGCGGGGCACCCCAAGAGACCCAGTACTTC. Variable domain in full (rest from reference TRBV2 and TRBJ2-5): EPEVTQTPSHQVTQMGQEVILRCVPISNHLYFYWYRQILGQKVEFLVSFYNNEISEKSEIFDDQFSVERPDGSNFTLKIRSTKLEDSAMYFCASSGRSGAPQETQYFGPGTRLLVL.